The 29 T cell receptor beta chains in this list originate from one sample, sequenced in a study of blood T cell repertoires in COVID-19. TCRdb's table, derived via immunoSEQ multiplex PCR, lists solely in-frame clones and lacks some. The data hold approximately 380,000 clones, with roughly nine tenths observed a single time. The specimen sequenced was PBMCs or T cells enriched from blood (not recorded which). Receptors originate from a middle-aged woman who had been exposed to COVID-19.

This clone was counted once. V is TRBV21-1 and J is TRBJ1-1. TRBV21-1 is a listed pseudogene. This CDR3 is built from 13 residues. The DNA of the CDR3 is TGTGCCAGCAGCAAGAATGATTCACTTGAAGCTTTCTTT. Translating it yields CASSKNDSLEAFF.

With respect to this clone: Other DNA sequences of this sample code for an identical CDR3. The chain couples TRBV7-2 to TRBJ1-1, with TRBD1 as a possible D gene (5 bases). Germline CDR1 reads SGHTA; CDR2 reads FQGNSA. The CDR3 sequence is 13 residues long. Trimming removed 5 bases at V and 2 bases at J, with 9 bases between. CDR3 sequence: CASSLTGNTEAFF. CDR3 DNA sequence: TGTGCCAGCAGCCTCACAGGAAACACTGAAGCTTTCTTT.

The J gene is TRBJ1-5, the V gene TRBV6-5; 7 nucleotides agree with TRBD1. V shed 6 bases, J shed 6 bases, and the junction held 5 bases outside the gene matches. There are 13 residues in the CDR3. In germline, CDR1 is MNHEY, CDR2 SVGAGI. CDR3 sequence: CASRTGDPQPQHF. In DNA form, the CDR3 reads TGTGCCAGCAGAACAGGGGACCCTCAGCCCCAGCATTTT.

This chain links TRBV27 with TRBJ2-4, with D perhaps TRBD2 (5 bases). The germline CDR1 and CDR2 sequences are MNHEY and SMNVEV (reference sequence). The CDR3 is 18 amino acids. V was shortened by 0 bases and J by 0 bases, with 15 bases between the two germline ends. CDR3 DNA sequence: TGTGCCAGCAGTTTATCCCCCCAGTCAGCGGAAGCCAAAAACATTCAGTACTTC. Translated: CASSLSPQSAEAKNIQYF.

This clone turned up a few times. The chain carries TRBV11-2 and TRBJ2-7, with D perhaps matching TRBD2 (5 bases). The CDR3 covers 11 residues. The V and J ends lost 8 bases and 5 bases respectively, with 10 bases between them. Germline CDR1 and CDR2: SGHAT and FQNNGV. CDR3 sequence (DNA): TGTGCCAGCGGAAAACTAGACGAGCAGTACTTC. This codes for CASGKLDEQYF.

CDR3 nucleotides: TGCGCCAGCAGACCACCGGGACAGGGTGTCATGAACACTGAAGCTTTCTTT. Translation gives CASRPPGQGVMNTEAFF. This chain uses TRBV5-1 with TRBJ1-1; 9 bases align to TRBD1. The CDR3 spans 17 residues. CDR1 is SGHRS, CDR2 YFSETQ, per germline. V shed 5 bases and J 0 bases; nucleotides not matched to a gene: 11.

As DNA, the CDR3 is TGTGCCAGCAGCCAGTACGCCGGGACAGGGGGCGTTAATGGGGCCAACGTCCTGACTTTC. As protein: CASSQYAGTGGVNGANVLTF. The rearrangement joins TRBV3-1 (or the pseudogene TRBV3-2) to TRBJ2-6, with TRBD1 matching over 12 bases. CDR3 size: 20 residues. The germline CDR1 and CDR2 sequences are LGHDT and YNNKEL (reference sequence). Trimming took 3 bases from V and 3 from J; bases not matched to a gene: 12.

The CDR3 is CASSSQGAIQPQHF. The CDR3 nucleotides read TGTGCCAGCAGCTCTCAGGGGGCTATTCAGCCCCAGCATTTT. The gene calls are TRBV7-9 and TRBJ1-5, with 8 bases identical to TRBD1. Trimming removed 4 bases from V and 6 bases from J; junction bases left unmatched: 5. The CDR3 is 14 amino acids. Germline CDR1 SEHNR, CDR2 FQNEAQ (reference sequence).

With respect to this clone: Other nucleotide sequences from this sample produce the same CDR3. The chain couples TRBV5-5 to TRBJ2-3; D may be TRBD2 (5 bases). This CDR3 is built from 12 residues. The germline gives CDR1 SGHKS, CDR2 YYEKEE (reference sequence). Trimming took off 4 bases at V and 8 bases at J, with 11 bases between the two ends. The CDR3 region is CASSPGLGTQYF. CDR3 bases: TGTGCCAGCAGCCCCGGACTTGGTACGCAGTATTTT.

This chain uses TRBV9 with TRBJ1-1, with TRBD1 as a possible D gene (5 bases). From germline, CDR1 is SGDLS and CDR2 YYNGEE. The CDR3 is 15 residues long. Trimming removed 2 bases at V and 5 bases at J, with 16 bases between. This CDR3 reads CASSVREGYWTEAFF. The CDR3 nucleotides read TGTGCCAGCAGCGTCAGGGAAGGTTACTGGACTGAAGCTTTCTTT.

The genes are TRBV9 and TRBJ1-6; a possible D gene is TRBD1 (5 bases). The CDR3 is 16 residues long. Germline loops: CDR1 SGDLS, CDR2 YYNGEE. The ends were cut back, 4 bases at V and 5 bases at J, with 16 bases in the middle. In DNA, the CDR3 is TGTGCCAGCAGCCCCCCGGGGAGGGGTAATAATTCACCCCTCCACTTT. This encodes CASSPPGRGNNSPLHF.

This clone was seen a single time. The V and J genes are TRBV24-1 and TRBJ2-5; TRBD2 matches 8 bases. In germline, CDR1 is KGHDR, CDR2 SFDVKD. V was pared by 5 bases and J by 4 bases, with 8 bases of the junction left unmatched. The CDR3 totals 15 residues. Written as DNA, the CDR3 is TGTGCCACCAGTGTGGGGACTAGTCAGTCAGAGACCCAGTACTTC. This translates into CATSVGTSQSETQYF.

This clone was counted once. V gene TRBV9 combines with J gene TRBJ1-4; 8 bases line up with TRBD1. The CDR3 sequence is 15 residues long. Losses at the gene ends were 3 bases for V and 2 bases for J; bases not matched to a gene: 3. CDR1 is SGDLS, CDR2 YYNGEE, per germline. The CDR3 protein is CASSARQGTNEKLFF. CDR3 bases: TGTGCCAGCAGCGCCCGACAGGGGACTAATGAAAAACTGTTTTTT.

The V gene is TRBV6-5, the J gene TRBJ1-6; D perhaps matches TRBD1 (5 bases). V lost 7 bases to trimming and J lost 5 bases, with 12 bases between them. The CDR3 is made up of 14 amino acids. Per germline, CDR1 MNHEY and CDR2 SVGAGI. The CDR3: CASNGDLNNSPLHF. In nucleotides, the CDR3 is TGTGCCAGCAATGGGGACTTAAATAATTCACCCCTCCACTTT.

The table lists this clone with a count of one. The V and J genes are TRBV7-2 and TRBJ2-4, with 10 bases matching TRBD1. Per germline, CDR1 SGHTA and CDR2 FQGNSA. The CDR3 runs 15 residues. V dropped 2 bases and J dropped 7; count of bases not matched to a gene: 5. The DNA for the CDR3 is TGTGCCAGCAGCTTACTGGGACAGGGGAAGAACATTCAGTACTTC. Its translation is CASSLLGQGKNIQYF.

The chain is built from TRBV6-2 or TRBV6-3 and TRBJ2-7; possible D gene TRBD2, 6 bases. The CDR3 length is 14 residues. V dropped 6 bases and J dropped 4 bases, with 16 bases sitting between them. Germline lookup yields CDR1 MNHEY and CDR2 SVGEGT. The CDR3 sequence: CASSTDYSLYEQYF. The CDR3 nucleotides read TGTGCCAGCAGCACGGACTACTCCCTTTACGAGCAGTACTTC.

J is TRBJ1-1 and V is TRBV5-6; D uncertain. Germline CDR1 reads SGHDT; CDR2 reads YYEEEE. The CDR3 runs 14 residues. Trimming removed 4 bases at V and 0 bases at J, with 10 bases between. The CDR3 nucleotides are TGTGCCAGCAGCCGACGGGAGATGAACACTGAAGCTTTCTTT. Translating it yields CASSRREMNTEAFF.

The V and J genes are TRBV27 and TRBJ2-7, with 7 bases fitting TRBD2. J gave up 4 bases and V 5 bases, and 8 bases lay outside the gene matches. The germline V gene encodes CDR1 MNHEY and CDR2 SMNVEV (reference sequence). CDR3 length: 14 amino acids. CDR3 bases: TGTGCCAGCAGTCAAAATCTGGGGGGGTACGAGCAGTACTTC. Translation gives CASSQNLGGYEQYF.

This clone was observed a single time. CDR3 protein: CASRTTGGAGGELFF. For the CDR3, the DNA is TGCGCCAGCAGAACAACAGGGGGCGCGGGTGGGGAGCTGTTTTTT. V is TRBV5-1 and J is TRBJ2-2; 9 positions agree with TRBD1. CDR3 length equals 15 residues. Per the germline V gene, CDR1 is SGHRS and CDR2 is YFSETQ. With 5 bases clipped from V and 8 bases from J, the junction kept 10 bases outside the gene matches.

The rearrangement links TRBV7-6 to TRBJ2-5, with 10 positions matching TRBD2. CDR1 SGHVS and CDR2 FNYEAQ come from the germline V gene. This CDR3 comprises 15 residues. Losses at the gene ends were 4 bases for V and 5 bases for J; bases not matched to a gene: 7. As DNA, the CDR3 is TGTGCCAGCAGCTCCGGGACTAGCGTGAGTGAGACCCAGTACTTC. Translation gives CASSSGTSVSETQYF.

This clone occurred once. The chain joins TRBV30 to TRBJ1-1; no clear D gene. Germline V gene lookup returns CDR1 GTSNPN and CDR2 SVGIG (reference sequence). V gave up 3 bases and J gave up 1 base, with 12 bases separating them. This CDR3 is built from 14 residues. CDR3 nucleotide sequence: TGTGCCTGGAGCTCAGTTGCCCAGAACACTGAAGCTTTCTTT. It yields the protein CAWSSVAQNTEAFF.

V usage is TRBV5-1 and J usage is TRBJ2-1; 7 bases match TRBD2. CDR1 and CDR2 from the germline V gene are SGHRS and YFSETQ. The CDR3 loop spans 15 amino acids. V was pared by 0 bases and J by 6 bases, with 6 bases of the junction left unmatched. The CDR3 spells CASSLAQRGPNEQFF. CDR3 bases: TGCGCCAGCAGCTTGGCCCAGCGGGGCCCCAATGAGCAGTTCTTC.

The rearrangement uses TRBV9 and TRBJ1-3, with 7 bases lining up with TRBD1. J lost 0 bases, V lost 3 bases, and 9 bases had no gene match. The CDR3 loop spans 17 amino acids. Looked up from germline, CDR1 is SGDLS and CDR2 is YYNGEE. The CDR3 DNA is TGTGCCAGCAGCGCCTTCGACAGGGCCCCCTCTGGAAACACCATATATTTT. This sequence encodes CASSAFDRAPSGNTIYF.

In this sample, this clone turned up once. This CDR3 reads CAISTDRDFSYEQYF. The CDR3 nucleotides are TGTGCCATCAGCACCGACAGGGATTTTTCCTACGAGCAGTACTTC. V and J are TRBV10-3 and TRBJ2-7; 7 nucleotides agree with TRBD1. The V gene's germline CDR1 is ENHRY and CDR2 SYGVKD. The CDR3 consists of 15 residues. V lost 6 bases and J lost 1; bases outside the gene matches: 9.

This chain joins TRBV5-4 and TRBJ2-3; possible D gene TRBD1, 5 bases. Trimming cost V 4 bases and J 1 base, with 7 bases left between them. Germline values: CDR1 SGHNT, CDR2 YYREEE (reference sequence). The CDR3 has 13 residues. The CDR3 is CASSGAGTDTQYF. In DNA form, the CDR3 reads TGTGCCAGCAGCGGGGCGGGCACAGATACGCAGTATTTT.

Written as DNA, the CDR3 is TGTGCCAGCTCGACCGATAGGAGCTACGAGCAGTACTTC. This codes for CASSTDRSYEQYF. V gene TRBV18 combines with J gene TRBJ2-7, with no clear D. This CDR3 is built from 13 residues. Trimming removed 6 bases at V and 3 bases at J, with 12 bases between. Germline CDR1 is KGHSH and CDR2 is LQKENI.

The V gene is TRBV11-2, the J gene TRBJ1-1; 9 bases align to TRBD1. The V gene's germline CDR1 is SGHAT and CDR2 FQNNGV. CDR3 length: 15 residues. With 5 bases clipped from V and 0 bases from J, the junction kept 4 bases outside the gene matches. This CDR3 reads CASSQQGAMNTEAFF. The DNA for the CDR3 is TGTGCCAGCAGCCAACAGGGGGCTATGAACACTGAAGCTTTCTTT.

This chain uses TRBV2 with TRBJ1-1, with 9 bases that match TRBD1. From germline, CDR1 is SNHLY and CDR2 FYNNEI. With V trimmed by 4 bases and J by 10 bases, 7 bases remained unmatched. The CDR3 length is 13 residues. The CDR3 DNA sequence: TGTGCCAGCAGTGCCGGGACAGGGAAGAGAGCTTTCTTT. Residues: CASSAGTGKRAFF.

This clone was recorded a few times. The genes are TRBV12-3 or TRBV12-4 and TRBJ1-3, with a weak D call TRBD1 (5 bases). Between the trimmed V and J ends, which lost 6 bases and 1 base, there was a span of 7 bases. This CDR3 comprises 13 residues. The CDR3 region is CASSQGSGNTIYF. The CDR3 region has the DNA TGTGCCAGCAGCCAGGGATCTGGAAACACCATATATTTT.